This T cell receptor beta chain was identified in a study of CD8 T cells in Susac syndrome. Random hexamers were used to reverse transcribe an amount of about 0.45 to 1 ug RNA. MiXCR was run by TCRdb on the immunoSEQ multiplex PCR reads, yielding one entry per CDR3 protein. Of about 400,000 distinct CDR3 sequences listed, approximately 85% are singletons. CD8+ and CD4+ blood T cells underwent TCR beta sequencing. This clonotype came up once. The germline V gene has CDR1 SGHTA and CDR2 FQGNSA. There are 14 residues in the CDR3. V shed 5 bases and J 7 bases; nucleotides not matched to a gene: 11. The clonotype originates from a human donor with multiple sclerosis. The chain combines TRBV7-2 with TRBJ2-7; 7 positions agree with TRBD1. Sequenced material: CD8+ T cells from PBMCs. The CDR3 coding sequence is TGTGCCAGCAGCCCTGGGGCAGGGGGTGTTGAGCAGTACTTC. Translating it yields CASSPGAGGVEQYF.